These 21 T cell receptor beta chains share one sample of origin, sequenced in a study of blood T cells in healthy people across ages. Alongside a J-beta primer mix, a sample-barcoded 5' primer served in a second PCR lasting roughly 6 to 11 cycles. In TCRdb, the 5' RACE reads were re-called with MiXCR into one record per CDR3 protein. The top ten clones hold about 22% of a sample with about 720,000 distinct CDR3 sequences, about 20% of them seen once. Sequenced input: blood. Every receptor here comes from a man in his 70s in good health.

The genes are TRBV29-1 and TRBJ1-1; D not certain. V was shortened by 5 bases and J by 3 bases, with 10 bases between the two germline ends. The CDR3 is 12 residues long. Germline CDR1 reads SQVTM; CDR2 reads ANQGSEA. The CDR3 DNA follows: TGCAGCGTTAACCCATGGGACACTGAAGCTTTCTTT. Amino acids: CSVNPWDTEAFF.

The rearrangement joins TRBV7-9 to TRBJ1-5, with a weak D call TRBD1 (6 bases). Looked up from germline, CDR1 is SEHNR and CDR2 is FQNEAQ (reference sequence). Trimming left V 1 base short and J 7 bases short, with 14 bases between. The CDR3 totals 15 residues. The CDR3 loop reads CASSLGVSGGQPQHF. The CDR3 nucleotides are TGTGCCAGCAGCTTAGGAGTTTCCGGGGGCCAGCCCCAGCATTTT.

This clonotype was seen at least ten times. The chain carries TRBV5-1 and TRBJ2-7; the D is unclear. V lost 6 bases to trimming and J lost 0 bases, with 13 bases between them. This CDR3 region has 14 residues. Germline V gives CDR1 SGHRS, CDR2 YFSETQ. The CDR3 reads CASTINAHSYEQYF. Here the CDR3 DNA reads TGCGCCAGCACAATCAACGCCCACTCCTACGAGCAGTACTTC.

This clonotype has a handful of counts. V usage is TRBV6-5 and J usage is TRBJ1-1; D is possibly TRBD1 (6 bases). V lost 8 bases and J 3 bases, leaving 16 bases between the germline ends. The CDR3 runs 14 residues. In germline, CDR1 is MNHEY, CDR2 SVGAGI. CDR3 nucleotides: TGTGCCAGCCGGCCACAGGGTCGGGACACTGAAGCTTTCTTT. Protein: CASRPQGRDTEAFF.

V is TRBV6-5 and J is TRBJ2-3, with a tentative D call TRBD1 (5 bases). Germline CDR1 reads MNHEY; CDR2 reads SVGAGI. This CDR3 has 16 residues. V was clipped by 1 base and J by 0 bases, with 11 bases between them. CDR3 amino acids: CASSYLRQTSTDTQYF. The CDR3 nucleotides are TGTGCCAGCAGTTACTTGAGACAGACTAGCACAGATACGCAGTATTTT.

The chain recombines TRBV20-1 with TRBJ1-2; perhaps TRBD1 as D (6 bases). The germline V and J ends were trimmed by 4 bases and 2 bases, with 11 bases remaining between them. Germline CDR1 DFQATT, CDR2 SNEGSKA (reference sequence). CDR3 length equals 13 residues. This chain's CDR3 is CSAILRGNYGYTF. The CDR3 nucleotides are TGCAGTGCTATTCTAAGGGGGAACTATGGCTACACCTTC.

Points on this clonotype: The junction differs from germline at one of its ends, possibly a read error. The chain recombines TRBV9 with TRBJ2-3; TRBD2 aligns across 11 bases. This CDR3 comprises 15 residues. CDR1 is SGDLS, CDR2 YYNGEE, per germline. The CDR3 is CASSRLAGNTDTRYF. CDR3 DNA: TGTGCCAGCAGCAGACTAGCGGGGAACACAGATACGCGGTATTTT. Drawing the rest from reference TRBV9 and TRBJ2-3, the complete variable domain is DSGVTQTPKHLITATGQRVTLRCSPRSGDLSVYWYQQSLDQGLQFLIQYYNGEERAKGNILERFSAQQFPDLHSELNLSSLELGDSALYFCASSRLAGNTDTRYFGPGTRLTVL.

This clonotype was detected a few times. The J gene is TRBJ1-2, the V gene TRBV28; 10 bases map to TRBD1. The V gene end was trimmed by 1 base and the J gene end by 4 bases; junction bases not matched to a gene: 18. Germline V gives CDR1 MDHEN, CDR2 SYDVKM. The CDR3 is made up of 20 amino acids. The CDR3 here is CASSLYVPMSDRGAGYGYTF. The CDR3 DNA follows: TGTGCCAGCAGTTTATACGTGCCGATGTCGGACAGGGGGGCTGGCTATGGCTACACCTTC.

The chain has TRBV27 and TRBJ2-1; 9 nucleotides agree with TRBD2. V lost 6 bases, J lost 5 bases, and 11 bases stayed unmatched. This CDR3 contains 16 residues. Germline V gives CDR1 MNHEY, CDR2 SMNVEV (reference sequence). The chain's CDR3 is CASRPLAGLLDNEQFF. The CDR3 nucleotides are TGTGCCAGCAGACCTCTAGCGGGGCTTCTTGACAATGAGCAGTTCTTC.

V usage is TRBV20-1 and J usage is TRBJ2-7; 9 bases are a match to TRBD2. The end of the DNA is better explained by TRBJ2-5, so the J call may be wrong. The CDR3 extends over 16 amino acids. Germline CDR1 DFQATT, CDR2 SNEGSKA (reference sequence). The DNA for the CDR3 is TGCAGTGCTAGTATCTTGATTGGCGGGGGGGTTGAGACCCAGTACTTC. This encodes CSASILIGGGVETQYF.

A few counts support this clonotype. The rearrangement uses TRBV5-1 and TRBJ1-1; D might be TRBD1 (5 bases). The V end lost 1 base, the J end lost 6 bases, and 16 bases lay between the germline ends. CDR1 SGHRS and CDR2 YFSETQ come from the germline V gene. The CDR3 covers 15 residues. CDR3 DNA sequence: TGCGCCAGCAGCTTGACGGGGGAACGATGGTCTGAAGCTTTCTTT. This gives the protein CASSLTGERWSEAFF.

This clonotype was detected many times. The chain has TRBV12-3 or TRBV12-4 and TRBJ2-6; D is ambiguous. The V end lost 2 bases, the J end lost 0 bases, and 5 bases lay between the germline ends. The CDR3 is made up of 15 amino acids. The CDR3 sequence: CASSLWGSGANVLTF. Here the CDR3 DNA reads TGTGCCAGCAGTTTATGGGGCTCTGGGGCCAACGTCCTGACTTTC.

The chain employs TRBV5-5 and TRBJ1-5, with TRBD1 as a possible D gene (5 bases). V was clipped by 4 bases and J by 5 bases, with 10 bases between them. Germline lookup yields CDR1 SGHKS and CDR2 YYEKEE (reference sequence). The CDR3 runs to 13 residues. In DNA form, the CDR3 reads TGTGCCAGCAGCCGGGACGGCCATCAGCCCCAGCATTTT. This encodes CASSRDGHQPQHF.

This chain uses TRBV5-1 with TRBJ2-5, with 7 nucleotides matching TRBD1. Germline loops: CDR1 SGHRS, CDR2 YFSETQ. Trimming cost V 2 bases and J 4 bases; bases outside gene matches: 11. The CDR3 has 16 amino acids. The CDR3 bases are TGCGCCAGCAGCTTCGCTAAACAGGGGACGGGAGAGACCCAGTACTTC. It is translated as CASSFAKQGTGETQYF.

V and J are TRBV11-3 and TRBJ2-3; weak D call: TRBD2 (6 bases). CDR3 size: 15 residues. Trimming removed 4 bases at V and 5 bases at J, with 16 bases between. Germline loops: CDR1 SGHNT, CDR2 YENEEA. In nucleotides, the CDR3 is TGTGCCAGCAGCTCCCCGGGGACTTTAGAAGATACGCAGTATTTT. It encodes CASSSPGTLEDTQYF.

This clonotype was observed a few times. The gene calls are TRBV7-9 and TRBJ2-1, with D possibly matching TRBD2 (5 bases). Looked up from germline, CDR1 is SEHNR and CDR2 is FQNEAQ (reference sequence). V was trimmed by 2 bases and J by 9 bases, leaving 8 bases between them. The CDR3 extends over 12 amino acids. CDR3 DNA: TGTGCCAGCAGCTTACGGGGTCCTGAGCAGTTCTTC. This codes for CASSLRGPEQFF.

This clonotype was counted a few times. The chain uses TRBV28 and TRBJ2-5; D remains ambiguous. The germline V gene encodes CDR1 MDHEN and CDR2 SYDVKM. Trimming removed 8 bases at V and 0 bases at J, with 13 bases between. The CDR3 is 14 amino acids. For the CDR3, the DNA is TGTGCCAGCCACGTGGGCCAGAACCAAGAGACCCAGTACTTC. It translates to CASHVGQNQETQYF.

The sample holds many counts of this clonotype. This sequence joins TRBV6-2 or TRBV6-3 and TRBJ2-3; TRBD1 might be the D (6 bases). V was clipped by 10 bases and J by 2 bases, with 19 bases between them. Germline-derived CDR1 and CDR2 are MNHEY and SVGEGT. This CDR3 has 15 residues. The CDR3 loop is CATQDRERVTDTQYF. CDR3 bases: TGTGCCACCCAGGACAGAGAAAGGGTCACAGATACGCAGTATTTT.

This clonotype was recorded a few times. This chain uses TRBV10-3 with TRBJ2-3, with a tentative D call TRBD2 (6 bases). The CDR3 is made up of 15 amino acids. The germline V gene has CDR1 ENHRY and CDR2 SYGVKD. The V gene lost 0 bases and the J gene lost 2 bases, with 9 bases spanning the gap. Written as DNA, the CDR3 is TGTGCCATCAGTGAGTCGGGAGGCCTCACAGATACGCAGTATTTT. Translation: CAISESGGLTDTQYF.

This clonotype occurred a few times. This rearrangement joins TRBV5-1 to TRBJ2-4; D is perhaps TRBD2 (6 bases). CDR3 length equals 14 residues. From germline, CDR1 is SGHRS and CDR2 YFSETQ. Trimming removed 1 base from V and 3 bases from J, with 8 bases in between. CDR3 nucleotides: TGCGCCAGCAGCTTGTGGGGAGGCAAAAACATTCAGTACTTC. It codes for CASSLWGGKNIQYF.

In DNA form, the CDR3 reads TGTGCCAGCAGCTCCGCAGGAGTGAGAAAGACCCAGTACTTC. Its protein is CASSSAGVRKTQYF. The V and J genes are TRBV7-2 and TRBJ2-5; D is ambiguous. The germline gives CDR1 SGHTA, CDR2 FQGNSA. V was pared by 4 bases and J by 6 bases, with 15 bases between. This CDR3 has 14 amino acids.